This TCR beta chain was found in a study of CD8 T cells in Susac syndrome. An input of roughly 0.45 to 1 ug of RNA was subjected to reverse transcription using random hexamers. Amplification of TCR beta CDR3 spanned 54 Vbeta and 13 Jbeta via immunoSEQ multiplex PCR. TCRdb processed the immunoSEQ multiplex PCR reads anew with MiXCR; each CDR3 protein has one entry. The repertoire holds 160,000 or so distinct CDR3 sequences, roughly 96% seen once, with 0.14% to 0.15% in the top ten. Sequencing of TCR beta was performed on blood CD8+ T cells and on blood CD4+ T cells. Each multiple sclerosis control was a treatment-naive patient with relapsing-remitting disease that was either stable or active. It was negative isolation that provided the CD8+ and CD4+ T cells, whereas TEMRA cells were enriched by FACS. CDR1 is MNHEY, CDR2 SMNVEV, per germline (reference sequence). There are 14 residues in the CDR3. Trimming removed 3 bases at V and 0 bases at J, with 3 bases between.

The sample was CD8+ T cells from PBMCs. The chain couples TRBV27 to TRBJ2-6, with unresolved D. This TCR derives from a human donor with multiple sclerosis. The CDR3 coding sequence is TGTGCCAGCAGTTTTAGCTCTGGGGCCAACGTCCTGACTTTC. It translates to CASSFSSGANVLTF.